The clone carrying this TCR beta chain was recorded at least ten times. The antigen is undetermined. This entry is derived from a study of blood T cells in healthy people across ages. CDR1 and CDR2 (germline): LGHDT, YNNKEL (reference sequence). V was clipped by 4 bases and J by 4 bases; unmatched bases: 7. The CDR3 has 15 amino acids. The authors isolated at least 6 million PBMCs per sample. Study-level points and caveats: Naive T cell percentage strongly correlated with TCR beta diversity. Measured against age, TCR beta diversity per million T cells decreased in a roughly linear manner.

A sample-barcoded 5' primer and a J-beta primer mix were used in a second PCR of roughly 7 to 12 cycles. Sequencing of every sample gave 3 million or more CDR3-containing paired-end reads. TCRdb reprocessed the 5' RACE reads with MiXCR, giving one entry per CDR3 protein. This table has about 570,000 distinct CDR3 sequences, 25% to 30% appearing once. The sequenced sample was blood. This receptor was obtained from a woman aged 70-85 years in good health. The chain joins TRBV3-1 to TRBJ2-1; 7 nucleotides align to TRBD1. The CDR3 reads CASSPLGTAYNEQFF. The CDR3 DNA follows: TGTGCCAGCAGCCCTCTAGGGACAGCATACAATGAGCAGTTCTTC.